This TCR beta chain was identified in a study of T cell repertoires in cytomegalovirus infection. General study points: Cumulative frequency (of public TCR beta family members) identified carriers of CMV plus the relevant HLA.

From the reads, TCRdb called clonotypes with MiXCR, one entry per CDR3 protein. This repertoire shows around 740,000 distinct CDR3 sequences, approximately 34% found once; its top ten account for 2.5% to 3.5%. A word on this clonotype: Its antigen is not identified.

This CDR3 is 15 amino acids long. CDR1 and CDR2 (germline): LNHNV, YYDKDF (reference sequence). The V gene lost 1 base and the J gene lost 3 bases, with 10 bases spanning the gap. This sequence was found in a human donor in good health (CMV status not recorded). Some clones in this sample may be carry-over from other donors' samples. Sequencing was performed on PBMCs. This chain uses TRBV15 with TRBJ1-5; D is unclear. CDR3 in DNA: TGTGCCACCAGCAGAGTTTCAACATACAATCAGCCCCAGCATTTT. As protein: CATSRVSTYNQPQHF.